The following is a T cell receptor (beta chain) sequence with its context. This entry is derived from a study of OX40 agonist ivuxolimab in advanced cancers. Produced via immunoSEQ multiplex PCR; TCRdb's table is partial and in-frame only. The table lists approximately 20,000 clones, 88% of them singletons. Peripheral blood came from all dose cohorts at three timepoints. The sample in question was CD4+ or CD8+ T cells sorted from blood, obtained in a trial of the OX40 agonist ivuxolimab. This clonotype was sampled from an adult with an advanced solid tumor such as melanoma, head and neck, liver or kidney cancer.

The CDR3 here is CASSPSGGSYEQYF. CDR3 coding DNA: TGTGCCAGCAGCCCCTCCGGGGGGTCCTACGAGCAGTACTTC. This chain links TRBV7-9 with TRBJ2-7; TRBD2 agrees at 7 bases. This CDR3 spans 14 amino acids. Trimming cost V 5 bases and J 1 base; bases outside gene matches: 5. CDR1 and CDR2 from the germline V gene are SEHNR and FQNEAQ (reference sequence).